This entry lists 21 T cell receptor beta chains sequenced from one sample in a study of cytomegalovirus exposure and HLA in healthy donors. The PCR employed 60 Vbeta primers together with 13 Jbeta primers. Generated by immunoSEQ multiplex PCR, the TCRdb table keeps only in-frame clones and is missing some. The sample has under 150,000 clones, around 77% seen once; the top ten hold approximately 1.8%. The sequenced sample was PBMCs. The receptors here all came from a woman aged 45-65 years in good health and CMV-seronegative.

Concerning this clone itself: The junction departs from germline at one end; a sequencing error may be responsible. The chain combines TRBV7-7 with TRBJ2-1; TRBD2 matches 11 bases. Germline CDR1 is SSHAT and CDR2 is FNYEAQ (reference sequence). This CDR3 is built from 18 residues. The CDR3 bases are TGTGCTAGCAGCTTAGCGGGGGGGACTAGCGGCATAGAGGGTGAGCAGTTCTTC. Protein product: CASSLAGGTSGIEGEQFF.

The J gene is TRBJ1-5, the V gene TRBV2, with 10 bases fitting TRBD1. The junction had 7 bases not matched to a gene; V was cut back by 4 bases and J by 7 bases. Germline CDR1 and CDR2: SNHLY and FYNNEI. CDR3 size: 15 residues. The CDR3 loop reads CASSAGTGEVQPQHF. The CDR3, as DNA: TGTGCCAGCAGTGCAGGGACAGGGGAGGTACAGCCCCAGCATTTT. Drawing the rest from reference TRBV2 and TRBJ1-5, the complete variable domain is EPEVTQTPSHQVTQMGQEVILRCVPISNHLYFYWYRQILGQKVEFLVSFYNNEISEKSEIFDDQFSVERPDGSNFTLKIRSTKLEDSAMYFCASSAGTGEVQPQHFGDGTRLSIL.

This sequence joins TRBV2 and TRBJ2-1; perhaps TRBD2 as D (5 bases). The CDR3 extends over 14 amino acids. Germline V gives CDR1 SNHLY, CDR2 FYNNEI. V lost 6 bases and J lost 8, with 17 bases in between. CDR3 sequence: CASSRERGSDEQFF. CDR3 nucleotide sequence: TGTGCCAGCAGCCGAGAAAGAGGGAGCGATGAGCAGTTCTTC.

The genes are TRBV4-1 and TRBJ2-7; D is perhaps TRBD1 (6 bases). Germline CDR1 reads MGHRA; CDR2 reads YSYEKL. The CDR3 consists of 16 residues. V was trimmed by 3 bases and J by 3 bases, leaving 18 bases between them. The DNA for the CDR3 is TGCGCCAGCAGCCAGCCAGGGGCGATGGGGATCTACGAGCAGTACTTC. It translates to CASSQPGAMGIYEQYF.

This rearrangement joins TRBV29-1 to TRBJ1-1, with D unclear. This CDR3 is built from 14 residues. Trimming stripped 6 bases from V and 3 bases from J, with 17 bases between. The germline CDR1 and CDR2 sequences are SQVTM and ANQGSEA. The DNA for the CDR3 is TGCAGCGTGGCGACACGAGTTAGTGACACTGAAGCTTTCTTT. Its translation: CSVATRVSDTEAFF.

V usage is TRBV5-4 and J usage is TRBJ2-6, with 7 bases identical to TRBD2. Per the germline V gene, CDR1 is SGHNT and CDR2 is YYREEE (reference sequence). This CDR3 has 17 amino acids. V gave up 3 bases and J gave up 4 bases; unmatched junction bases: 10. In DNA form, the CDR3 reads TGTGCCAGCAGCTCCACCGGGCGGGGGTCCGGGGCCAACGTCCTGACTTTC. Its translation is CASSSTGRGSGANVLTF.

The chain uses TRBV15 and TRBJ1-2, with 8 bases lining up with TRBD1. After removal of 3 bases from V and 8 bases from J, the junction contained 5 bases not matched to a gene. This CDR3 contains 13 residues. Germline V lookup: CDR1 LNHNV, CDR2 YYDKDF (reference sequence). The CDR3 region is CATSSGQGIGYTF. In DNA, the CDR3 is TGTGCCACCAGCAGCGGACAGGGTATCGGCTACACCTTC.

The rearrangement links TRBV28 to TRBJ1-2; 11 bases agree with TRBD1. V shed 5 bases, J shed 8 bases, and the junction held 7 bases outside the gene matches. The CDR3 runs to 14 residues. Germline loops: CDR1 MDHEN, CDR2 SYDVKM. The CDR3 protein is CASSPGQGARGYTF. In DNA, the CDR3 is TGTGCCAGCAGTCCAGGACAGGGGGCGCGAGGCTACACCTTC.

The V gene is TRBV6-1, the J gene TRBJ2-7, with D uncertain. Per the germline V gene, CDR1 is MNHNS and CDR2 is SASEGT. The CDR3 covers 13 residues. The V gene lost 5 bases and the J gene lost 1 base, with 9 bases spanning the gap. The CDR3 here is CASSTVPSYEQYV. The CDR3 DNA sequence: TGTGCCAGCAGTACAGTCCCTTCCTACGAGCAGTACGTC.

V gene TRBV5-4 combines with J gene TRBJ1-1, with D possibly TRBD1 on 6 matching bases. Per germline, CDR1 SGHNT and CDR2 YYREEE (reference sequence). Trimming shortened V by 4 bases and J by 4 bases, and 14 bases separated the two germline ends. CDR3 size: 14 residues. CDR3 protein: CASSKTGSGTEAFF. DNA for the CDR3: TGTGCCAGCAGCAAAACAGGGTCGGGCACTGAAGCTTTCTTT.

The V and J genes are TRBV25-1 and TRBJ1-4, with no clear D. Germline CDR1 and CDR2: MGHDK and SYGVNS. The CDR3 is 16 amino acids. The V end lost 0 bases, the J end lost 5 bases, and 13 bases lay between the germline ends. The DNA for the CDR3 is TGTGCCAGCAGTGAATATAGCGGATTTCGGAATGAAAAACTGTTTTTT. The encoded protein is CASSEYSGFRNEKLFF.

V gene TRBV5-4 combines with J gene TRBJ2-7; D not certain. CDR1 and CDR2 from the germline V gene are SGHNT and YYREEE (reference sequence). CDR3 length: 17 amino acids. The ends were cut back, 1 base at V and 3 bases at J, with 20 bases in the middle. The CDR3 DNA reads as TGTGCCAGCAGCTTGTTATTGGAAGGAGCGAGACGCTACGAGCAGTACGTC. Residues: CASSLLLEGARRYEQYV.

This clone appeared a few times. The chain joins TRBV27 to TRBJ2-3, with TRBD2 as a possible D gene (7 bases). Trimming took 6 bases from V and 0 from J, leaving 19 bases between them. Germline-derived CDR1 and CDR2 are MNHEY and SMNVEV (reference sequence). The CDR3 sequence is 17 residues long. CDR3 residues: CASSAGRTAISTDTQYF. The CDR3 nucleotides are TGTGCCAGCAGCGCCGGGAGGACAGCTATAAGCACAGATACGCAGTATTTT.

V and J are TRBV6-5 and TRBJ1-2; D is unresolved. CDR3 length equals 14 residues. Germline CDR1 reads MNHEY; CDR2 reads SVGAGI. Trimming took 6 bases from V and 1 from J, leaving 12 bases between them. CDR3: CASSPEIYNYGYTF. The CDR3 nucleotides read TGTGCCAGCAGCCCCGAGATTTATAACTATGGCTACACCTTC.

The rearrangement links TRBV14 to TRBJ1-2, with D unresolved. The V gene lost 0 bases and the J gene lost 6 bases, with 11 bases spanning the gap. Germline V CDR1 and CDR2: SGHDN, FVKESK. The CDR3 runs to 14 residues. Here the CDR3 DNA reads TGTGCCAGCAGCCAAGATGGAGTGAGAGATGGCTACACCTTC. This translates into CASSQDGVRDGYTF.

V usage is TRBV29-1 and J usage is TRBJ2-6; 8 bases map to TRBD1. Germline V CDR1 and CDR2: SQVTM, ANQGSEA. V lost 7 bases and J lost 7; bases outside the gene matches: 6. The CDR3 totals 13 residues. CDR3 coding DNA: TGCAGCGCAAGACAGGGGACCGCCAACGTCCTGACTTTC. The encoded protein is CSARQGTANVLTF.

The V and J genes are TRBV19 and TRBJ2-6; perhaps TRBD1 as D (6 bases). Deletions cut 4 bases from V and 0 bases from J, with 13 bases between. The V gene's germline CDR1 is LNHDA and CDR2 SQIVND (reference sequence). The CDR3 sequence is 17 residues long. The CDR3 nucleotides are TGTGCCAGTAGTAGCAGGGGTCTCAGCTCTGGGGCCAACGTCCTGACTTTC. Translating gives CASSSRGLSSGANVLTF. The variable domain in full, completed from reference TRBV19 and TRBJ2-6, reads DGGITQSPKYLFRKEGQNVTLSCEQNLNHDAMYWYRQDPGQGLRLIYYSQIVNDFQKGDIAEGYSVSREKKESFPLTVTSAQKNPTAFYLCASSSRGLSSGANVLTFGAGSRLTVL.

The V gene is TRBV10-3, the J gene TRBJ2-5, with D maybe TRBD2 (6 bases). The germline V gene encodes CDR1 ENHRY and CDR2 SYGVKD. The CDR3 covers 17 residues. Trimming left V 2 bases short and J 4 bases short, with 20 bases between. Written as DNA, the CDR3 is TGTGCCATCAGTGAGCCTCCTTCTCGGGAGCCAAGAGAGACCCAGTACTTC. The encoded protein is CAISEPPSREPRETQYF.

The chain links TRBV7-3 to TRBJ2-1, with TRBD2 matching over 8 bases. The germline V gene has CDR1 SGHTA and CDR2 FQGTGA. V shed 5 bases and J 8 bases; nucleotides not matched to a gene: 11. The CDR3 length is 15 residues. CDR3 DNA: TGTGCCAGCAGCCTTTCCAGCGGGAGTAGCCATGAGCAGTTCTTC. It translates to CASSLSSGSSHEQFF.

With regard to this clone: The junction shows a germline mismatch at one end, possibly a read error. This chain links TRBV7-2 with TRBJ1-5; D uncertain. Germline CDR1 is SGHTA and CDR2 is FQGNSA. This CDR3 spans 15 amino acids. This chain's CDR3 is CASSLETHSNQPQNF. The CDR3 region has the DNA TGTGCCAGCAGCTTAGAAACCCATAGCAATCAGCCCCAGAATTTT.

The rearrangement links TRBV4-1 to TRBJ2-1, with TRBD1 matching 10 bases. J was trimmed by 4 bases and V by 6 bases; bases with no gene match: 6. The CDR3 contains 15 residues. Germline lookup yields CDR1 MGHRA and CDR2 YSYEKL. The CDR3 region is CASRLPGQGYNEQFF. The CDR3 DNA follows: TGCGCCAGCAGACTTCCGGGACAGGGGTACAATGAGCAGTTCTTC.